This TCR beta chain stems from a study of CD8+ T cells in alopecia areata. This clone occurred many times. Its target is unknown. Gene and germline names: mouse. The read falls 4 residues short of the CDR3 end, and the missing part is taken from the germline J gene. Other nucleotide sequences in the sample specify the same CDR3. RNA extraction and reverse transcription yielded cDNA as sequencing template. Method: immunoSEQ multiplex PCR; TCRdb's copy keeps in-frame clones and lacks some. Found here are about 270,000 clones, no singletons; the ten largest cover around 1.2%. The CDR3 sequence is 14 residues long. V was pared by 4 bases and J by 2 bases, with 3 bases of the junction left unmatched. Germline loops: CDR1 FNHDT, CDR2 SITEND (reference sequence). CD4, CD8alpha, NKG2D, NKG2ACE and other markers guided sorting of pooled cutaneous lymph node cells. Study-wide results and limits: Affected scalp, especially in alopecia totalis/universalis, had a higher clonality than normal scalp did.

This sequence originates from a C3H/HeJ mouse with alopecia areata. MHC haplotype of the strain: H2-k. Sequencing input: CD4+ T cells sorted from a lymph node. The V gene is TRBV19, the J gene TRBJ1-2, with 9 bases fitting TRBD1. CDR3: CASSPGTGNSDYTF. The sequenced part of the CDR3 DNA is TGTGCCAGCAGTCCCGGGACAGGGAACTCC.